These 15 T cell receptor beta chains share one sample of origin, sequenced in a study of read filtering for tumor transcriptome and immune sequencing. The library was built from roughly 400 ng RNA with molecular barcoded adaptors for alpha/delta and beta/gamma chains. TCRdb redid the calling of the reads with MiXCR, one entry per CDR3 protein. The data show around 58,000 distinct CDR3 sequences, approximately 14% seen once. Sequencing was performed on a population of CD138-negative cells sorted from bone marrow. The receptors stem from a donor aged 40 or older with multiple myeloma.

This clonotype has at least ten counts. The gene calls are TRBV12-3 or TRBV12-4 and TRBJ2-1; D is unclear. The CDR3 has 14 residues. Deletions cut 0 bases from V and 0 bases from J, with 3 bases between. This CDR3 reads CASSLAGSYNEQFF. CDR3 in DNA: TGTGCCAGCAGTTTAGCGGGCTCCTACAATGAGCAGTTCTTC.

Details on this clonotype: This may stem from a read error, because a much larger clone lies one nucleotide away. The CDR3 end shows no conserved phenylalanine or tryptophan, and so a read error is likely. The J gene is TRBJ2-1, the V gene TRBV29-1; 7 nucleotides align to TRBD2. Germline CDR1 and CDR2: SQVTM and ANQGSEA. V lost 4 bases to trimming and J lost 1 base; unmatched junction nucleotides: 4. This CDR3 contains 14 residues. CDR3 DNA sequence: TGCAGCGTTGTCGTGGGAGGGTCCTACAATGAGCAGTTCTCC. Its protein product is CSVVVGGSYNEQFS.

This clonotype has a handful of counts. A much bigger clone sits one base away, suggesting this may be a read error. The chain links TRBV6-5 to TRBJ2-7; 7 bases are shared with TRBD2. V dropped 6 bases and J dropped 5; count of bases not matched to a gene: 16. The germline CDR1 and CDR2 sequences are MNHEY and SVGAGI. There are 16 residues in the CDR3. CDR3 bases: TGTGCCAGCAGGGGGGGTTTTGGCGGGAGACCCCACGAGCAGTACTTC. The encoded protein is CASRGGFGGRPHEQYF.

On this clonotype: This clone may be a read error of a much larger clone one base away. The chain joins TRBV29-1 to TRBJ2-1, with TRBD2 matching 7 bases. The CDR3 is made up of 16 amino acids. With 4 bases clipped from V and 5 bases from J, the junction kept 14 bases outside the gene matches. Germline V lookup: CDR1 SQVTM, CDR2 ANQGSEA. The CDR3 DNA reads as TGCAGCGTTGGGCTAGCGGAAGCCCATCCGGACAATGAGCAGTTCTTC. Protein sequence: CSVGLAEAHPDNEQFF.

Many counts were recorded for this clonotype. CDR3 protein: CASSLEGVGQPQHF. The CDR3 coding sequence is TGTGCCAGCAGCTTAGAGGGGGTTGGTCAGCCCCAGCATTTT. V gene TRBV11-3 combines with J gene TRBJ1-5; D perhaps matches TRBD1 (5 bases). Germline V CDR1 and CDR2: SGHNT, YENEEA. There are 14 residues in the CDR3. The V end was cut by 0 bases, the J end by 6 bases, with 9 bases between.

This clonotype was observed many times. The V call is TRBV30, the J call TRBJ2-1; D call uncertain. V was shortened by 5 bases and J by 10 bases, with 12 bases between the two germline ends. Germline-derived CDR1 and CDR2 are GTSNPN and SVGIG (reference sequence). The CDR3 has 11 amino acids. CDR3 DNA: TGTGCCTGGGCCCCCGCCAGGGAGCAGTTCTTC. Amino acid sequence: CAWAPAREQFF.

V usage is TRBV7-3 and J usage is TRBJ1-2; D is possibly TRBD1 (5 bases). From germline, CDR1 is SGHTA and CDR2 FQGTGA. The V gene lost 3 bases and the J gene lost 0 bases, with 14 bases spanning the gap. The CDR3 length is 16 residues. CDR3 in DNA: TGTGCCAGCAGCTTGGGGGGGACTCCAGCTAACTATGGCTACACCTTC. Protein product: CASSLGGTPANYGYTF.

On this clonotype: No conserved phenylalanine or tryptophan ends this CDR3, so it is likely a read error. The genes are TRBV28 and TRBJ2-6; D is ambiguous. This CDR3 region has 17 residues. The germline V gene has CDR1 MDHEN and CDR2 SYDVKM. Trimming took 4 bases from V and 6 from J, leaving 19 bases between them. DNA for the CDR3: TGTGCCAGCAGTTCATTATCCCCCCCAGCTGAGGCCAACGTCCTGACTTCC. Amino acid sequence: CASSSLSPPAEANVLTS.

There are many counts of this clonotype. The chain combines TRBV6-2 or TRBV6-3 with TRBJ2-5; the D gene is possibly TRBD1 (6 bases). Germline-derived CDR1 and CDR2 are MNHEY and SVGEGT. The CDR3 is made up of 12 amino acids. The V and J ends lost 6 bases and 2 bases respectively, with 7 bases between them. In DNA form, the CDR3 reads TGTGCCAGCAGACAGGGTCAAGAGACCCAGTACTTC. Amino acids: CASRQGQETQYF.

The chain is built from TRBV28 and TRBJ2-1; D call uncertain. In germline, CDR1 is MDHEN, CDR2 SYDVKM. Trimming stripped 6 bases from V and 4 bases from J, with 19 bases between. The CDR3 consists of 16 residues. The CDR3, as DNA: TGTGCCAGCAGACCGATAGGGCAGGTTCCGTACAATGAGCAGTTCTTC. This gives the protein CASRPIGQVPYNEQFF. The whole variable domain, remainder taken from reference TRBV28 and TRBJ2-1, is DVKVTQSSRYLVKRTGEKVFLECVQDMDHENMFWYRQDPGLGLRLIYFSYDVKMKEKGDIPEGYSVSREKKERFSLILESASTNQTSMYLCASRPIGQVPYNEQFFGPGTRLTVL.

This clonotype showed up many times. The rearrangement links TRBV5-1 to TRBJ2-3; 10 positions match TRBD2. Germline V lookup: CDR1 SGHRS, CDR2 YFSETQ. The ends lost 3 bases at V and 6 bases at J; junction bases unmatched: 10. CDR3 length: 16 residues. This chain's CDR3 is CASSSGLAARGDTQYF. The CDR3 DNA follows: TGCGCCAGCAGCTCCGGACTAGCGGCGAGGGGGGATACGCAGTATTTT. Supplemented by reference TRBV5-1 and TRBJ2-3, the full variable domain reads KAGVTQTPRYLIKTRGQQVTLSCSPISGHRSVSWYQQTPGQGLQFLFEYFSETQRNKGNFPGRFSGRQFSNSRSEMNVSTLELGDSALYLCASSSGLAARGDTQYFGPGTRLTVL.

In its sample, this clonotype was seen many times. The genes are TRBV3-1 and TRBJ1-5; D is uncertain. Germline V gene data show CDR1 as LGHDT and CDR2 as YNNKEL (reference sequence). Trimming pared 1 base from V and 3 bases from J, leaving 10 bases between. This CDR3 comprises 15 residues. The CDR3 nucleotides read TGTGCCAGCAGCCAAGGTGAAGTGCCCAATCAGCCCCAGCATTTT. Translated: CASSQGEVPNQPQHF.

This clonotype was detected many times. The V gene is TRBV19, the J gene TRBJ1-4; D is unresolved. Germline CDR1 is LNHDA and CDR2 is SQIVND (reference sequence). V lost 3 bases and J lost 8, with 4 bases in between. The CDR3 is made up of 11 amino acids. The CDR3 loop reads CASSISEKLFF. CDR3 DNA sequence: TGTGCCAGTAGTATTTCGGAAAAACTGTTTTTT.

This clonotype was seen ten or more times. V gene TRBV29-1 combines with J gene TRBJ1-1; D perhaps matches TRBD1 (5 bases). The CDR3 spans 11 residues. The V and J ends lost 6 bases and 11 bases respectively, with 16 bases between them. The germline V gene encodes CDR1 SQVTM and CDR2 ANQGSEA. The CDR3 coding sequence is TGCAGCGTCTCCGACGGGGGTTCGGCTTTCTTT. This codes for CSVSDGGSAFF.

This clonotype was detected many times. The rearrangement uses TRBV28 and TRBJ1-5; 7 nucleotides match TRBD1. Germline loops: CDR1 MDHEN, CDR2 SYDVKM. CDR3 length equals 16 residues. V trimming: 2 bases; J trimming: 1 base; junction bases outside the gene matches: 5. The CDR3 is CASSLRQGRSNQPQHF. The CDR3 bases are TGTGCCAGCAGTTTACGACAGGGCCGAAGCAATCAGCCCCAGCATTTT. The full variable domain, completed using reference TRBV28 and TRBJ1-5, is DVKVTQSSRYLVKRTGEKVFLECVQDMDHENMFWYRQDPGLGLRLIYFSYDVKMKEKGDIPEGYSVSREKKERFSLILESASTNQTSMYLCASSLRQGRSNQPQHFGDGTRLSIL.